The 20 T cell receptor beta chains below all came from one sample that was sequenced in a study of beta chain features in type 1 diabetes. The sequenced template was cDNA made from the entire isolated RNA. The method was immunoSEQ multiplex PCR; TCRdb's version includes in-frame clones alone and lacks a portion of them. The table shows more than 350,000 clones, with about an eighth occurring only once. Specimen: naive CD4+ T cells from blood. The origin of the receptors is a woman aged 18-29 years in good health.

The chain employs TRBV4-2 and TRBJ2-1; TRBD2 agrees at 8 bases. Per germline, CDR1 LGHNA and CDR2 YNFKEQ. This CDR3 comprises 19 residues. J was trimmed by 2 bases and V by 1 base; bases with no gene match: 13. The CDR3 region is CASSQVGDSAGGAYNEQFF. The CDR3 coding sequence is TGTGCCAGCAGCCAAGTCGGGGACTCGGCGGGGGGTGCCTACAATGAGCAGTTCTTC.

V gene TRBV7-2 combines with J gene TRBJ2-7; TRBD2 might be the D (5 bases). Germline values: CDR1 SGHTA, CDR2 FQGNSA. The CDR3 contains 13 residues. Deletions cut 3 bases from V and 0 bases from J, with 6 bases between. The CDR3 here is CASSFGSSYEQYV. The CDR3 region has the DNA TGTGCCAGCAGCTTTGGGAGCTCCTACGAGCAGTACGTC.

This clone appeared a few times. The chain uses TRBV7-2 and TRBJ2-3; 8 nucleotides match TRBD2. V shed 5 bases and J 0 bases; nucleotides not matched to a gene: 4. Germline CDR1 reads SGHTA; CDR2 reads FQGNSA. There are 15 residues in the CDR3. The CDR3 sequence is CASSHGGASTDTQYF. CDR3 DNA: TGTGCCAGCAGCCACGGGGGGGCTAGCACAGATACGCAGTATTTT.

The rearrangement joins TRBV21-1 to TRBJ2-7. TRBV21-1 is a listed pseudogene. This CDR3 has 15 amino acids. The chain's CDR3 is CASSNPTLECYEQYV. CDR3 coding DNA: TGTGCCAGCAGCAATCCAACTTTAGAGTGCTACGAGCAGTACGTC.

The V call is TRBV28, the J call TRBJ2-7; 10 bases align to TRBD1. The CDR3 has 16 residues. V lost 6 bases, J lost 0 bases, and 8 bases stayed unmatched. The germline V gene has CDR1 MDHEN and CDR2 SYDVKM. This chain's CDR3 is CASSPGQGSSSYEQYV. CDR3 sequence (DNA): TGTGCCAGCAGCCCGGGACAGGGGTCCAGCTCCTACGAGCAGTACGTC.

This clone appeared a few times. This CDR3 reads CASSTSTDTQYF. The CDR3 DNA sequence: TGTGCCAGCAGCACGAGCACAGATACGCAGTATTTT. The chain is built from TRBV7-2 and TRBJ2-3; D is unclear. The CDR3 totals 12 residues. In germline, CDR1 is SGHTA, CDR2 FQGNSA. The germline V and J ends were trimmed by 5 bases and 0 bases, with 3 bases remaining between them.

This clone turned up a few times. The chain is built from TRBV25-1 and TRBJ1-5; no clear D. In germline, CDR1 is MGHDK, CDR2 SYGVNS. V gave up 2 bases and J gave up 6 bases, with 5 bases separating them. This CDR3 has 12 residues. The CDR3 DNA is TGTGCCAGCAGTGAAGGAAGTCAGCCCCAGCATTTT. Residues: CASSEGSQPQHF.

This chain uses TRBV2 with TRBJ1-5, with unresolved D. The CDR3 is 13 amino acids. Germline V gene lookup returns CDR1 SNHLY and CDR2 FYNNEI. Trimming cost V 4 bases and J 3 bases, with 7 bases left between them. CDR3 sequence (DNA): TGTGCCAGCAGTGGGACGGTCAATCAGCCCCAGCATTTT. This sequence encodes CASSGTVNQPQHF.

The table lists this clone with a few counts. Other DNA sequences from this sample encode an identical CDR3 as well. This rearrangement joins TRBV7-2 to TRBJ2-5; D may be TRBD1 or TRBD2 (5 bases each). Trimming cost V 1 base and J 3 bases, with 15 bases left between them. The CDR3 extends over 16 amino acids. Germline V lookup: CDR1 SGHTA, CDR2 FQGNSA. CDR3 sequence: CASSLVGRAGKETQYF. In DNA, the CDR3 is TGTGCCAGCAGCTTAGTGGGGCGGGCAGGGAAAGAGACCCAGTACTTC.

The chain uses TRBV4-1 and TRBJ1-2, with 11 bases matching TRBD1. The CDR3 runs 15 residues. Germline lookup yields CDR1 MGHRA and CDR2 YSYEKL. Trimming took 5 bases from V and 6 from J; bases not matched to a gene: 8. The DNA for the CDR3 is TGCGCCAGCAGCTTCCTAGGACAGGGGGCGGATGGCTACACCTTC. This translates into CASSFLGQGADGYTF.

The chain links TRBV21-1 to TRBJ2-7; TRBD2 was called by the table and not checked on the DNA. TRBV21-1 is a pseudogene segment. The CDR3 contains 15 residues. The CDR3, as DNA: TGTGCCAGCAGTTGCTTACGGGGGAGGAACAGCGAGCAGTACGTC. It is translated as CASSCLRGRNSEQYV.

This clone was counted between two and nine times. This chain uses TRBV6-1 with TRBJ2-7; no reliable D call. The V end lost 2 bases, the J end lost 5 bases, and 4 bases lay between the germline ends. CDR3 size: 11 residues. In germline, CDR1 is MNHNS, CDR2 SASEGT. The DNA for the CDR3 is TGTGCCAGCAGTGAATGGGACGAGCAGTACTTC. Protein product: CASSEWDEQYF.

The V and J genes are TRBV29-1 and TRBJ1-3, with no clear D. This CDR3 contains 13 residues. Germline V gene lookup returns CDR1 SQVTM and CDR2 ANQGSEA. The germline V and J ends were trimmed by 4 bases and 0 bases, with 7 bases remaining between them. The CDR3 protein is CSVVPGSGNTIYF. The CDR3 bases are TGCAGCGTTGTACCTGGCTCTGGAAACACCATATATTTT.

This clone has a handful of counts. The chain carries TRBV4-2 and TRBJ2-5; 8 nucleotides align to TRBD2. V trimming: 0 bases; J trimming: 6 bases; junction bases outside the gene matches: 9. This CDR3 is built from 16 residues. CDR1 is LGHNA and CDR2 is YNFKEQ in the germline V gene. The CDR3 nucleotides read TGTGCCAGCAGCCAAGATTTGACGGGGGGGAGGAAGACCCAGTACTTC. Protein: CASSQDLTGGRKTQYF.

The CDR3 reads CASSGTGTTDTQYF. The CDR3 coding sequence is TGTGCCAGCAGCGGGACAGGCACCACAGATACGCAGTATTTT. The chain links TRBV5-4 to TRBJ2-3; 8 nucleotides line up with TRBD1. Germline-derived CDR1 and CDR2 are SGHNT and YYREEE (reference sequence). The CDR3 contains 14 residues. Losses at the gene ends were 4 bases for V and 2 bases for J; bases not matched to a gene: 3. The variable domain in full, completed from reference TRBV5-4 and TRBJ2-3, reads ETGVTQSPTHLIKTRGQQVTLRCSSQSGHNTVSWYQQALGQGPQFIFQYYREEENGRGNFPPRFSGLQFPNYSSELNVNALELDDSALYLCASSGTGTTDTQYFGPGTRLTVL.

This clone was seen a few times. The chain combines TRBV4-3 with TRBJ2-1, with D perhaps matching TRBD1 (6 bases). This CDR3 is built from 15 residues. Germline V gene data show CDR1 as LGHNA and CDR2 as YSLEER. V was trimmed by 0 bases and J by 8 bases, leaving 14 bases between them. CDR3 loop: CASSQDTSRGDEQFF. The CDR3, as DNA: TGCGCCAGCAGCCAAGATACGTCCAGGGGAGATGAGCAGTTCTTC.

This clone appeared a few times. The J gene is TRBJ2-6, the V gene TRBV11-3; unclear D gene. This CDR3 contains 16 residues. Trimming removed 2 bases from V and 0 bases from J, with 8 bases in between. Germline-derived CDR1 and CDR2 are SGHNT and YENEEA. The CDR3 coding sequence is TGTGCCAGCAGCTTATTCGTAGGCTCTGGGGCCAACGTCCTGACTTTC. Amino acids: CASSLFVGSGANVLTF.

The chain joins TRBV4-2 to TRBJ2-7; 8 bases map to TRBD2. Germline V lookup: CDR1 LGHNA, CDR2 YNFKEQ. This CDR3 is built from 15 residues. V trimming: 3 bases; J trimming: 4 bases; junction bases outside the gene matches: 8. The CDR3 spells CASSQGAGTRYEQYF. The CDR3 DNA follows: TGTGCCAGCAGCCAGGGGGCCGGGACTAGATACGAGCAGTACTTC.

This chain uses TRBV29-1 with TRBJ1-2; D uncertain. V was pared by 1 base and J by 0 bases, with 12 bases between. Germline CDR1 reads SQVTM; CDR2 reads ANQGSEA. The CDR3 loop spans 15 amino acids. The CDR3 here is CSVEAPGDSNYGYTF. In DNA, the CDR3 is TGCAGCGTTGAAGCCCCGGGCGATTCTAACTATGGCTACACCTTC.

There are a few counts of this clone. The rearrangement joins TRBV28 to TRBJ1-5; D may be TRBD1 (5 bases). This CDR3 spans 12 amino acids. Germline loops: CDR1 MDHEN, CDR2 SYDVKM. With 1 base removed from V and 11 bases from J, the gap between germline ends came to 9 bases. Here the CDR3 DNA reads TGTGCCAGCAGTTTATATGGGGGGACCCAGCATTTT. This gives the protein CASSLYGGTQHF. Full variable domain (remainder filled in from reference TRBV28 and TRBJ1-5): DVKVTQSSRYLVKRTGEKVFLECVQDMDHENMFWYRQDPGLGLRLIYFSYDVKMKEKGDIPEGYSVSREKKERFSLILESASTNQTSMYLCASSLYGGTQHFGDGTRLSIL.